This record looks at one TCR beta chain sequence and its context. Researchers made TCR beta libraries by using iRepertoire HTBI primers and running Arm-PCR on CDR3 regions. One entry per CDR3 protein, called by TCRdb with MiXCR from the multiplex PCR reads. The sample consists of about 460,000 distinct CDR3 sequences, 14% of them appearing once. This sample was taken from a study of regulatory T cells in long-lasting Graves disease. In the study overall: Freshly diagnosed Graves' patients had used antithyroid drugs for under 3 months.

Germline CDR1 reads SGHNT; CDR2 reads YENEEA. The CDR3 runs 18 residues. V trimming: 3 bases; J trimming: 4 bases; junction bases outside the gene matches: 9. The time point denotes: newly diagnosed GD, antithyroid drugs for less than 3 months. The authors made the TCR library using RNA they extracted from PBMCs. This same sample was also taken into another study, of T cells in Graves' hyperthyroidism and ophthalmopathy. That work contributes: RT-PCR in the first round (using the HTBI primer set) targeted the TCR CDR3.

Source: peripheral blood mononuclear cells (PBMCs), taken at new diagnosis, from a patient treated with antithyroid drugs. The gene calls are TRBV11-3 and TRBJ2-2; 12 nucleotides match TRBD2. The TCR comes from a woman between 45 and 65 years old with Graves disease. DNA of the CDR3: TGTGCCAGCAGCTTTTCTGCGGGACTAGCGGGTTTCACCGGGGAGCTGTTTTTT. This codes for CASSFSAGLAGFTGELFF. Based on the CDR3 plus reference TRBV11-3 and TRBJ2-2, the full variable domain is EAGVVQSPRYKIIEKKQPVAFWCNPISGHNTLYWYLQNLGQGPELLIRYENEEAVDDSQLPKDRFSAERLKGVDSTLKIQPAELGDSAVYLCASSFSAGLAGFTGELFFGEGSRLTVL.